This T cell receptor beta chain was sequenced during a study of shared clonotypes between healthy human individuals (dated by TCRdb to the early 2020s). A note on the overall study: The cohort included three men and a couple of women between 18 and 49 years of age. Between about 0.9 and 10 billion PBMCs per donor were obtained by leukapheresis. The study deeply sequenced blood TCR repertoires of five healthy adults to estimate repertoire size and the extent of clonotype sharing between individuals. Different laboratories and diverse techniques were used to prepare libraries and sequence TCR repertoires, to increase sequencing depth and limit assay-specific biases. For each donor, CD4 naive and CD4 memory were each run on three plates, CD8 naive on two plates, and CD8 memory on one plate.

Using the deep immunoSEQ assay, TCR CDR3 regions were amplified from genomic DNA by multiplex PCR. Genomic DNA extracted from each cell subset was distributed evenly over all wells of several immunoSEQ 96-well plates, and each plate served as one replicate. For sorted subsets, around 200 ng genomic DNA, equal to about 30,000 T cell genomes, was loaded into each replicate PCR. The purified libraries were quantified using a Qubit 3.0 fluorometer, sized with a Bioanalyzer 2100, and then quantified again using the KAPA Library Quantification kit. Every immunoSEQ 96-well plate was sequenced on a separate single-read 150-cycle Illumina NextSeq 550 flow cell. In the source study's methods: Because the immunoSEQ output included only junctional sequences and no quality scores, the filtering could not be the same as the filtering used for full-length reads. Sequences were annotated with PyIR, a Python wrapper for IgBLAST v1.9, and V/J genes and CDR3 were assigned using IMGT germline references. Reads with weak V/J assignments (E-value above 1e-6), missing CDR3, stop codons, out-of-frame junctions, or ambiguous translated residues were removed. V3J clonotypes were defined as sequences sharing the same inferred V gene, J gene, and CDR3 amino acid sequence. Percentage overlap between repertoires was computed as shared unique clonotypes divided by the size of the smaller repertoire. RTK rarefaction, the Chao1 estimator, and Recon v2.1 estimates of unobserved clonotypes were used to assess repertoire richness. For all TCRbeta clonotypes obtained by the gDNA method from a few donors, generation probabilities were computed with OLGA. The table comes from immuneACCESS by way of TCRdb, which keeps in-frame sequences with V and J called. Part of the clones is missing from these tables; in studies checked, under half for an unresolved V gene and the rest for unknown reasons. V and J calls and clone size are copied from that table; D and trimming were computed from the DNA. This sample comprises about 2.4 million clones, over 85% of them detected only once. Of the sample, about 0.13% is held by the ten largest clones.

The donors were healthy, HIV-negative adults who had no recently reported acute infections or vaccinations. Every donor was a Caucasian adult residing in Nashville, Tennessee, USA. CD4+ T cells were enriched through magnetic negative selection, after which naive cells were positively selected on CD45RA and the remaining negative fraction served as the memory subset. Blood was collected by leukapheresis, and PBMCs were isolated by Ficoll-Histopaque density gradient centrifugation and then cryopreserved in liquid nitrogen vapor phase. Purity and quantity of every magnetically sorted T cell population were checked by analytical flow cytometry. Genomic DNA was isolated from each sorted fraction and quantified by UV absorbance on a Nanodrop 2000c. Overall study results and their limits: Compared with non-shared clonotypes, the clonotypes found in all four sorted-subset donors had higher generation probabilities. Larger estimated clonotype richness was generally found for naive subsets than for memory subsets. Only blood was sampled, and tissue TCR repertoires likely differ from those in blood. The small number of donors limited the genetic and exposure-history diversity represented. Rarefaction of sorted-subset datasets indicated incomplete sequencing despite the large sequencing depth. Sharing across several donors was observed for approximately 5% of naive CD4, over 3% of naive CD8, about 2.5% of memory CD4, and about 0.39% of memory CD8 clonotypes. Pairwise subsampling indicated that sequencing depth was expected to affect the degree of clonotype sharing among donors.

For CDR1 and CDR2, the germline V gene lists ENHRY and SYGVKD. V is pared back by 4 bases and J by 2 bases, with 9 bases lying between the germline termini. The CDR3 sequence holds 15 residues, the cysteine and phenylalanine included. CDR3 DNA only is kept here, 45 bases in frame from base 1. Worth noting for this clone: Its target antigen remains unknown. No much larger clone exists at a distance of one base, and base qualities are not known.

In this chain, TRBV10-3 is recombined with TRBJ2-6; D gene: possibly TRBD2, on 6 matching bases. Sequenced material: naive CD4+ T cells sorted from blood. The sample's cell subset or site label, decoded: CD45RA+ positively selected. The TCR comes from a man aged 18 to 30 in good health. CDR3 region: CAISVGGPGANVLTF. The DNA reads TGTGCCATCAGTGTGGGAGGTCCTGGGGCCAACGTCCTGACTTTC.